The T cell receptor (beta chain) described here comes from a study of cytomegalovirus exposure and HLA in healthy donors. Study-level results: CMV antigen specificity of three CMV-associated chains was confirmed in vitro. Some TCR beta chains (roughly 160 of them) were listed as cytomegalovirus-associated.

This CDR3 comprises 13 residues. Germline loops: CDR1 SQVTM, CDR2 ANQGSEA. The junction had 4 bases not matched to a gene; V was cut back by 5 bases and J by 0 bases. Data came from immunoSEQ multiplex PCR; TCRdb stores just in-frame clones and leaves some out. In the table there are about 56,000 clones, 89% of which are singletons. A word on this clone: Its antigen remains unknown.

This clonotype was sampled from a woman aged 18-29 years in good health and CMV-seronegative. This sequence joins TRBV29-1 and TRBJ2-7, with 7 bases identical to TRBD2. The sequenced sample was PBMCs. The CDR3 DNA reads TGCAGCGTTAAGACGGGAGGCTCCTACGAGCAGTACTTC. Translated: CSVKTGGSYEQYF.